These 10 T cell receptor beta chains originate from one sample sequenced in a study of T cell responses to AZD1222 COVID-19 vaccine. Sequenced by immunoSEQ multiplex PCR; TCRdb stores in-frame clones only, minus some. The sample yields over 90,000 clones, more than 70% seen once. The sequencing used peripheral blood, collected on day 0 of AZD1222 vaccination. The receptors stem from an adult in good health.

This rearrangement joins TRBV5-6 to TRBJ2-1, with unresolved D. Trimming shortened V by 1 base and J by 7 bases, and 3 bases separated the two germline ends. The CDR3 spans 11 residues. Germline-derived CDR1 and CDR2 are SGHDT and YYEEEE. CDR3 sequence (DNA): TGTGCCAGCAGCTTGAGTAATGAGCAGTTCTTC. This encodes CASSLSNEQFF. Looking up the rest from reference TRBV5-6 and TRBJ2-1 gives the full variable domain: DAGVTQSPTHLIKTRGQQVTLRCSPKSGHDTVSWYQQALGQGPQFIFQYYEEEERQRGNFPDRFSGHQFPNYSSELNVNALLLGDSALYLCASSLSNEQFFGPGTRLTVL.

This rearrangement joins TRBV12-3 or TRBV12-4 to TRBJ1-3; D possibly corresponds to TRBD1 (5 bases). Trimming shortened V by 5 bases and J by 6 bases, and 11 bases separated the two germline ends. This CDR3 is 13 amino acids long. The CDR3 sequence: CASSPGTPNTIYF. The CDR3 DNA sequence: TGTGCCAGCAGTCCCGGGACCCCAAACACCATATATTTT.

This sequence joins TRBV5-1 and TRBJ1-1; D remains ambiguous. The CDR3 is 15 residues long. Trimming stripped 0 bases from V and 0 bases from J, with 9 bases between. Germline loops: CDR1 SGHRS, CDR2 YFSETQ. CDR3 region: CASSLEPGMNTEAFF. The CDR3 DNA sequence: TGCGCCAGCAGCTTGGAGCCAGGAATGAACACTGAAGCTTTCTTT.

The chain employs TRBV7-8 and TRBJ2-2, with D hard to call. This CDR3 region has 13 residues. Trimming shortened V by 4 bases and J by 5 bases, and 8 bases separated the two germline ends. CDR1 and CDR2 from the germline V gene are SGHVS and FQNEAQ. The CDR3 DNA is TGTGCCAGCAGCTCCGTGAGGACCGGGGAGCTGTTTTTT. Its translation is CASSSVRTGELFF. Together with reference TRBV7-8 and TRBJ2-2, the CDR3 gives the full variable domain: GAGVSQSPRYKVAKRGQDVALRCDPISGHVSLFWYQQALGQGPEFLTYFQNEAQLDKSGLPSDRFFAERPEGSVSTLKIQRTQQEDSAVYLCASSSVRTGELFFGEGSRLTVL.

The chain employs TRBV29-1 and TRBJ1-1; no definite D call. V was shortened by 5 bases and J by 1 base, with 11 bases between the two germline ends. Germline CDR1 reads SQVTM; CDR2 reads ANQGSEA. The CDR3 contains 13 residues. The CDR3 region has the DNA TGCAGCGTTTTGGGAGTCGAGAACACTGAAGCTTTCTTT. Translated: CSVLGVENTEAFF.

This clone was found a few times. The CDR3 DNA is TGTGCCAGCAGCCTAAACAGCTACGAGCAGTACGTC. It translates to CASSLNSYEQYV. The chain couples TRBV6-2 or TRBV6-3 to TRBJ2-7; D gene ambiguous. The CDR3 has 12 amino acids. Between the trimmed V and J ends, which lost 6 bases and 3 bases, there was a span of 9 bases. CDR1 MNHEY and CDR2 SVGEGT come from the germline V gene.

CDR3 bases: TGTGCCAGCAGCGTAGGACAGGGGGCGTTTGGAGGGACCGGGGAGCTGTTTTTT. Amino acids: CASSVGQGAFGGTGELFF. V usage is TRBV9 and J usage is TRBJ2-2, with TRBD1 matching 10 bases. This CDR3 region has 18 residues. Germline values: CDR1 SGDLS, CDR2 YYNGEE. V trimming: 0 bases; J trimming: 5 bases; junction bases outside the gene matches: 10.

This chain uses TRBV29-1 with TRBJ2-1; D is unclear. V lost 2 bases and J lost 10, with 9 bases in between. Germline assignment: CDR1 SQVTM and CDR2 ANQGSEA. The CDR3 spans 11 residues. In DNA, the CDR3 is TGCAGCGTTGAAACGGCCATCGAGCAGTTCTTC. Protein sequence: CSVETAIEQFF.

V is TRBV5-8 and J is TRBJ1-6; D ambiguous. CDR1 is SGHTS and CDR2 is YDEGEE in the germline V gene. CDR3 size: 15 residues. The V end lost 5 bases, the J end lost 0 bases, and 9 bases lay between the germline ends. Written as DNA, the CDR3 is TGTGCCAGCAGTTTCCAAAGCTCCTATAATTCACCCCTCCACTTT. Protein: CASSFQSSYNSPLHF.

The chain links TRBV4-3 to TRBJ1-5; no clear D. Germline lookup yields CDR1 LGHNA and CDR2 YSLEER. The CDR3 totals 14 residues. Trimming took off 3 bases at V and 4 bases at J, with 10 bases between the two ends. The CDR3 spells CASSHTFYNQPQHF. In nucleotides, the CDR3 is TGCGCCAGCAGCCACACATTTTATAATCAGCCCCAGCATTTT.